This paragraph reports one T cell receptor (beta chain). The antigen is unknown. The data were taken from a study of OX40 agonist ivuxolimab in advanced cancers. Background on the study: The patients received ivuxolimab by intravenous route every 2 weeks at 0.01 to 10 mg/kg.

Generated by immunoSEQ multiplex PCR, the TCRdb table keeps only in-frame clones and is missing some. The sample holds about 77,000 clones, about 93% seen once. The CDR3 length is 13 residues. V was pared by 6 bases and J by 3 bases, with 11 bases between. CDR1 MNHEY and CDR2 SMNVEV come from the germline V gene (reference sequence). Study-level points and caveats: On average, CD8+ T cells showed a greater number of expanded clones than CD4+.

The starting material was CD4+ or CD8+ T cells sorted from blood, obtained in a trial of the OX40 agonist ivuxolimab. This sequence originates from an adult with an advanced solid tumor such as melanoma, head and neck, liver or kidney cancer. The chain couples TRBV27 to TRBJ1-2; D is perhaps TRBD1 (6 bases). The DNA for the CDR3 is TGTGCCAGCAGCCCAGGGGCCGACTATGGCTACACCTTC. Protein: CASSPGADYGYTF.